What follows are 26 T cell receptor beta chains derived from one specimen sequenced in a study of T cells in Graves' hyperthyroidism and ophthalmopathy. The source material, RNA transcripts, was used to amplify TCR beta CDR3 regions. The TCR CDR3 was amplified in a first-round RT-PCR using the HTBI primer set. MiXCR was run by TCRdb on the multiplex PCR reads, yielding one entry per CDR3 protein. The table has about 260,000 distinct CDR3 sequences, 16% seen once; the top ten hold 25% to 30%. The sequencing input was blood. These receptors were collected from a woman younger than 35 with Graves' ophthalmopathy.

This clonotype was detected many times. The chain carries TRBV2 and TRBJ2-1; 14 positions match TRBD2. Germline CDR1 reads SNHLY; CDR2 reads FYNNEI. V shed 5 bases and J 9 bases; nucleotides not matched to a gene: 6. The CDR3 is 15 amino acids. This chain's CDR3 is CASSSRLAGGREQFF. DNA for the CDR3: TGTGCCAGCAGTTCGCGACTAGCGGGGGGGCGTGAGCAGTTCTTC.

This clonotype was picked up many times. The V and J genes are TRBV10-3 and TRBJ2-7; D tentatively fits TRBD1 or TRBD2 (5 bases each). Trimming removed 4 bases from V and 1 base from J, with 14 bases in between. Germline V gene data show CDR1 as ENHRY and CDR2 as SYGVKD. This CDR3 contains 15 residues. This CDR3 reads CAISVFGTGSYEQYF. CDR3 in DNA: TGTGCCATCAGTGTCTTCGGGACCGGTTCCTACGAGCAGTACTTC.

The V call is TRBV28, the J call TRBJ2-5; D is possibly TRBD2 (5 bases). From germline, CDR1 is MDHEN and CDR2 SYDVKM. The CDR3 is 13 amino acids. V lost 10 bases to trimming and J lost 1 base, with 13 bases between them. Written as DNA, the CDR3 is TGTGCCACCACCTCGGGATTCCAAGAGACCCAGTACTTC. Encoded protein: CATTSGFQETQYF.

In its sample, this clonotype was seen many times. This chain connects TRBV10-3 to TRBJ1-2; 7 nucleotides agree with TRBD1. V trimming: 7 bases; J trimming: 10 bases; junction bases outside the gene matches: 9. This CDR3 comprises 12 residues. Germline loops: CDR1 ENHRY, CDR2 SYGVKD. CDR3 sequence reads: CAIMSTGEDYTF. CDR3 DNA: TGTGCCATCATGAGTACAGGGGAAGACTACACCTTC.

This clonotype was detected ten times or more. The chain uses TRBV20-1 and TRBJ2-7; D is unclear. Trimming stripped 1 base from V and 9 bases from J, with 16 bases between. CDR1 and CDR2 from the germline V gene are DFQATT and SNEGSKA (reference sequence). The length of the CDR3 is 13 residues. DNA of the CDR3: TGCAGTGCTAGAGTAGGGAATCTAGTCGGGCAGTACTTC. It codes for CSARVGNLVGQYF.

This clonotype came up many times. This sequence joins TRBV5-6 and TRBJ1-2, with 10 nucleotides matching TRBD1. V dropped 3 bases and J dropped 5; count of bases not matched to a gene: 7. This CDR3 contains 15 residues. The germline gives CDR1 SGHDT, CDR2 YYEEEE. The CDR3 DNA reads as TGTGCCAGCAGCTCAGACAGGGGGCTGGGGTATGGCTACACCTTC. Protein sequence: CASSSDRGLGYGYTF.

Many counts were recorded for this clonotype. The CDR3 loop is CASSLTGRQQPQHF. The CDR3 coding sequence is TGTGCCAGCAGCCTAACAGGGCGCCAACAGCCCCAGCATTTT. The rearrangement joins TRBV7-9 to TRBJ1-5; tentative D call: TRBD1 (6 bases). This CDR3 spans 14 amino acids. V gave up 5 bases and J gave up 7 bases, with 15 bases separating them. Germline-derived CDR1 and CDR2 are SEHNR and FQNEAQ (reference sequence).

This clonotype was counted at least ten times. The V and J genes are TRBV29-1 and TRBJ1-1; TRBD1 agrees at 7 bases. Germline V gene data show CDR1 as SQVTM and CDR2 as ANQGSEA. The junction had 6 bases not matched to a gene; V was cut back by 1 base and J by 4 bases. This CDR3 comprises 14 residues. This CDR3 is CSVEGGEGATEAFF. The CDR3 nucleotides are TGCAGCGTTGAAGGTGGAGAGGGGGCCACTGAAGCTTTCTTT.

This clonotype was counted at least ten times. This chain joins TRBV7-9 and TRBJ2-7; 9 positions agree with TRBD1. Trimming removed 5 bases from V and 5 bases from J; junction bases left unmatched: 4. CDR3 length equals 13 residues. Germline V lookup: CDR1 SEHNR, CDR2 FQNEAQ (reference sequence). The CDR3 protein is CASSTTGGHEQYF. The DNA of the CDR3 is TGTGCCAGCAGCACGACAGGGGGACACGAGCAGTACTTC.

This clonotype was observed many times. The chain has TRBV18 and TRBJ2-1, with 7 nucleotides matching TRBD2. The germline CDR1 and CDR2 sequences are KGHSH and LQKENI. The CDR3 sequence is 17 residues long. Germline trimming cut 0 bases from V and 1 base from J; bases unmatched to any gene: 6. CDR3 DNA: TGTGCCAGCTCACCACCTGGAGGGAGGGTGTCCTACAATGAGCAGTTCTTC. Amino acids: CASSPPGGRVSYNEQFF.

The chain couples TRBV4-1 to TRBJ1-5, with D possibly TRBD1 on 5 matching bases. Looked up from germline, CDR1 is MGHRA and CDR2 is YSYEKL. V shed 1 base and J shed 7 bases, with 11 bases lying between them. CDR3 length: 14 amino acids. This CDR3 reads CASSQVEGLQPQHF. CDR3 DNA: TGCGCCAGCAGCCAAGTGGAGGGGTTACAGCCCCAGCATTTT.

This clonotype was found many times. The chain joins TRBV11-1 to TRBJ2-1, with D hard to call. CDR1 and CDR2 (germline): SGHAT, FQDESV (reference sequence). This CDR3 spans 13 amino acids. With 2 bases removed from V and 6 bases from J, the gap between germline ends came to 8 bases. CDR3 sequence: CASSLLAVNEQFF. The CDR3 nucleotides read TGTGCCAGCAGCTTATTGGCAGTCAATGAGCAGTTCTTC.

The V call is TRBV20-1, the J call TRBJ2-3; D is undetermined. Germline V gene data show CDR1 as DFQATT and CDR2 as SNEGSKA (reference sequence). V lost 2 bases to trimming and J lost 2 bases, with 8 bases between them. The CDR3 spans 13 residues. The DNA for the CDR3 is TGCAGTGCTAGATATCAGCACACAGATACGCAGTATTTT. It translates to CSARYQHTDTQYF.

This clonotype was recorded many times. The chain combines TRBV28 with TRBJ1-1; perhaps TRBD1 as D (5 bases). Between the trimmed V and J ends, which lost 8 bases and 1 base, there was a span of 17 bases. Germline lookup yields CDR1 MDHEN and CDR2 SYDVKM. The CDR3 runs to 15 residues. This CDR3 is CASFGAGYQNTEAFF. The CDR3 DNA reads as TGTGCCAGCTTCGGGGCGGGCTACCAGAACACTGAAGCTTTCTTT.

The sample holds many counts of this clonotype. The rearrangement uses TRBV4-1 and TRBJ2-3, with D perhaps TRBD2 (5 bases). Germline loops: CDR1 MGHRA, CDR2 YSYEKL. CDR3 length: 16 residues. The germline V and J ends were trimmed by 1 base and 1 base, with 12 bases remaining between them. CDR3: CASSQAGGGGTDTQYF. The CDR3 DNA reads as TGCGCCAGCAGCCAAGCCGGAGGAGGTGGCACAGATACGCAGTATTTT.

The chain has TRBV20-1 and TRBJ2-3; D may be TRBD2 (6 bases). The CDR3 consists of 14 residues. Germline V gene lookup returns CDR1 DFQATT and CDR2 SNEGSKA (reference sequence). V lost 3 bases, J lost 3 bases, and 13 bases lay in between. In nucleotides, the CDR3 is TGCAGTGCTAGGGTCGCGGGAAAAACAGATACGCAGTATTTT. Protein: CSARVAGKTDTQYF.

About this clonotype: A read error may explain this, as a much larger clone is one base away. V gene TRBV6-5 combines with J gene TRBJ2-7; no reliable D call. The CDR3 runs to 14 residues. V gave up 4 bases and J gave up 5 bases, with 15 bases separating them. Germline CDR1 is MNHEY and CDR2 is SVGAGI. The CDR3 nucleotides read TGTGCCAGCAGTTCGCCTCCAGCCCCCCACGAGCAGTACTTC. It codes for CASSSPPAPHEQYF.

This clonotype was recorded many times. V gene TRBV19 combines with J gene TRBJ1-2; the match to TRBD1 covers 12 bases. The J segment lost 7 bases and the V segment lost 5 bases, leaving 17 bases of the junction unmatched. CDR3 size: 18 residues. Germline CDR1 and CDR2: LNHDA and SQIVND (reference sequence). The CDR3 region is CASSPRPGTGGPRSGYTF. CDR3 DNA: TGTGCCAGTAGTCCCCGCCCCGGGACAGGGGGCCCGCGGTCTGGCTACACCTTC.

This chain uses TRBV6-6 with TRBJ1-5; 9 nucleotides match TRBD1. With V trimmed by 0 bases and J by 7 bases, 13 bases remained unmatched. The germline gives CDR1 MNHNY, CDR2 SVGAGI (reference sequence). This CDR3 is 18 amino acids long. CDR3 nucleotide sequence: TGTGCCAGCAGTTACTCATCTACGACAGGGGGAAGTCGGCAGCCCCAGCATTTT. Translated: CASSYSSTTGGSRQPQHF.

This clonotype was detected a few times. A much larger clone lies one base from this, so it may be a read error. The V call is TRBV19, the J call TRBJ1-1; D possibly corresponds to TRBD1 (6 bases). The germline CDR1 and CDR2 sequences are LNHDA and SQIVND (reference sequence). This CDR3 contains 15 residues. V lost 5 bases and J lost 4, with 17 bases in between. CDR3 sequence (DNA): TGTGCCAGTAGTCGGGGGGGGCAGATCGGCACTGAAGCTTTCTTT. Translated: CASSRGGQIGTEAFF.

This clonotype was picked up many times. The chain is built from TRBV20-1 and TRBJ2-1; TRBD1 matches 9 bases. J was trimmed by 8 bases and V by 6 bases; bases with no gene match: 8. The length of the CDR3 is 13 residues. From germline, CDR1 is DFQATT and CDR2 SNEGSKA (reference sequence). CDR3 sequence (DNA): TGCAGTGCCCTTGGGACAGGGATGGATGAGCAGTTCTTC. Its translation: CSALGTGMDEQFF.

This clonotype was seen at least ten times. The chain employs TRBV7-9 and TRBJ2-1, with 8 bases identical to TRBD2. The ends lost 7 bases at V and 3 bases at J; junction bases unmatched: 8. Per the germline V gene, CDR1 is SEHNR and CDR2 is FQNEAQ (reference sequence). The CDR3 is made up of 15 amino acids. CDR3 bases: TGTGCCAGCAACCACCGGGGACTAGTCTACAATGAGCAGTTCTTC. It encodes CASNHRGLVYNEQFF.

The gene calls are TRBV7-9 and TRBJ1-2; 9 bases line up with TRBD1. The CDR3 runs 16 residues. Germline CDR1 reads SEHNR; CDR2 reads FQNEAQ (reference sequence). V lost 5 bases and J lost 4; bases outside the gene matches: 11. This CDR3 is CASSGRTGAITYGYTF. CDR3 sequence (DNA): TGTGCCAGCAGCGGACGGACAGGGGCAATTACCTATGGCTACACCTTC.

The sample holds many counts of this clonotype. The CDR3 nucleotides are TGCGCCAGCAGCCAAGATTGGGGTCCTAACTATGGCTACACCTTC. The encoded protein is CASSQDWGPNYGYTF. The chain recombines TRBV4-1 with TRBJ1-2; no firm D call. The germline CDR1 and CDR2 sequences are MGHRA and YSYEKL. V lost 0 bases and J 0 bases, leaving 8 bases between the germline ends. The CDR3 spans 15 residues.

The rearrangement joins TRBV19 to TRBJ2-2; the D is unclear. This CDR3 spans 12 amino acids. V dropped 7 bases and J dropped 2 bases, with 5 bases sitting between them. The germline V gene has CDR1 LNHDA and CDR2 SQIVND (reference sequence). DNA of the CDR3: TGTGCCAGTACTATCAACACCGGGGAGCTGTTTTTT. It translates to CASTINTGELFF.

This clonotype has a count of ten or more. This chain uses TRBV13 with TRBJ1-1; D call uncertain. The V and J ends lost 9 bases and 0 bases respectively, with 8 bases between them. Germline V CDR1 and CDR2: PRHDT, FYEKMQ (reference sequence). The CDR3 is 12 amino acids. CDR3 nucleotide sequence: TGTGCCAGTCAGAGGATGAACACTGAAGCTTTCTTT. Its translation is CASQRMNTEAFF.